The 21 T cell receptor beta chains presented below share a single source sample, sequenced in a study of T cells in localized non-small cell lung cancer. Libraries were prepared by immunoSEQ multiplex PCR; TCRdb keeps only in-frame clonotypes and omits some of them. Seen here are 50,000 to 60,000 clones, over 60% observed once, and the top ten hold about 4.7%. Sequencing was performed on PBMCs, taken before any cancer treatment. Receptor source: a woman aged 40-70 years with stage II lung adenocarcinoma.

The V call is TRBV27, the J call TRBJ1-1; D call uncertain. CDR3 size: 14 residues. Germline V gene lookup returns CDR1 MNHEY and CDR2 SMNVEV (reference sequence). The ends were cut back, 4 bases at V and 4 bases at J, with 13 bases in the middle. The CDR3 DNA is TGTGCCAGCAGTTCACAGTTACAGCTCACTGAAGCTTTCTTT. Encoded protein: CASSSQLQLTEAFF.

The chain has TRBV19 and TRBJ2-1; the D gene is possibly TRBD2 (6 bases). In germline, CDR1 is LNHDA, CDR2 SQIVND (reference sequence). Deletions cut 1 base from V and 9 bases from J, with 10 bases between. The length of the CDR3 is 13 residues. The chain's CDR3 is CASSIGGVFEQFF. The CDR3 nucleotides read TGTGCCAGTAGTATAGGGGGGGTGTTTGAGCAGTTCTTC.

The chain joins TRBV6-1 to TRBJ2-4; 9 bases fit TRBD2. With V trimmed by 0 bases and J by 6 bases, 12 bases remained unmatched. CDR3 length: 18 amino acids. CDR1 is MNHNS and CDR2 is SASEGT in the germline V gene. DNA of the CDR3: TGTGCCAGCAGTGAAGCGGGGCCTTCAGCGGGGGGCATAAACATTCAGTACTTC. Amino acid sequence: CASSEAGPSAGGINIQYF.

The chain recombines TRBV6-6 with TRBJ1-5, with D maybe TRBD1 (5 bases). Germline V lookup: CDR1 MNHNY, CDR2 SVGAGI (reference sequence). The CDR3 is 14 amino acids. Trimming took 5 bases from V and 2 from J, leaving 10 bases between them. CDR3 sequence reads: CASSGAGGNQPQHF. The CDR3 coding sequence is TGTGCCAGCAGTGGGGCGGGGGGCAATCAGCCCCAGCATTTT.

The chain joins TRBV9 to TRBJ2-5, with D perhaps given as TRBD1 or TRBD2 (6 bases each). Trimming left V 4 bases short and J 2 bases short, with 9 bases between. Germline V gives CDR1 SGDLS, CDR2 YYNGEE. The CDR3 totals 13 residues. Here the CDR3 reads CASSRGRQETQYF. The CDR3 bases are TGTGCCAGCAGCAGGGGGAGGCAAGAGACCCAGTACTTC.

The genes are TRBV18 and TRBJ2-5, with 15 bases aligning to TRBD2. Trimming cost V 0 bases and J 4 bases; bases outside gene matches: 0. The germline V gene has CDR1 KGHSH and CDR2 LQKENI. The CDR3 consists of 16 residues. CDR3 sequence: CASSPPGLAGGETQYF. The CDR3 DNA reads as TGTGCCAGCTCACCACCGGGACTAGCGGGAGGAGAGACCCAGTACTTC.

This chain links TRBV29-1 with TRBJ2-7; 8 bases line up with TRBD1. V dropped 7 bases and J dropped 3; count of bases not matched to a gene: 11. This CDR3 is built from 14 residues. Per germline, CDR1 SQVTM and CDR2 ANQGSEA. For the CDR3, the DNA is TGCAGCGCCTATTTCAGGACAGGGAACTACGAGCAGTACTTC. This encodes CSAYFRTGNYEQYF.

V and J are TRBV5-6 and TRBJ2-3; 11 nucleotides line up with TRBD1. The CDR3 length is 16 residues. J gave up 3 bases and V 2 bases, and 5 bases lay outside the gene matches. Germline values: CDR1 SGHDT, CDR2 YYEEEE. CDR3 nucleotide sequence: TGTGCCAGCAGCTTCCGGGACAGGGGGAGTACAGATACGCAGTATTTT. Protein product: CASSFRDRGSTDTQYF.

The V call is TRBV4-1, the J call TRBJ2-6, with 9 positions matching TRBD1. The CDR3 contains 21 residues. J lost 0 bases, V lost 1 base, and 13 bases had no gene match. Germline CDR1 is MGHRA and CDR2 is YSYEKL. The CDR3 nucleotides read TGCGCCAGCAGCCAAGGGGCACCCGGACAGGGGATGACCTCTGGGGCCAACGTCCTGACTTTC. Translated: CASSQGAPGQGMTSGANVLTF.

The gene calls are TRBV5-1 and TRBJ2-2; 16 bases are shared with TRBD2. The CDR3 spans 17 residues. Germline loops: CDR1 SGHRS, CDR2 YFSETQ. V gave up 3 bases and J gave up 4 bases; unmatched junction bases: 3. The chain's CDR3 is CASSSGLAGGRTGELFF. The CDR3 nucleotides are TGCGCCAGCAGCTCGGGACTAGCGGGGGGGCGCACCGGGGAGCTGTTTTTT.

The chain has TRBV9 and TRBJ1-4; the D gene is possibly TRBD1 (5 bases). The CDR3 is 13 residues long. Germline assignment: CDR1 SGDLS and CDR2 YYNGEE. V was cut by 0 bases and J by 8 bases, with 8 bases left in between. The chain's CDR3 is CASSVGGEEKLFF. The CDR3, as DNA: TGTGCCAGCAGCGTAGGAGGGGAAGAAAAACTGTTTTTT.

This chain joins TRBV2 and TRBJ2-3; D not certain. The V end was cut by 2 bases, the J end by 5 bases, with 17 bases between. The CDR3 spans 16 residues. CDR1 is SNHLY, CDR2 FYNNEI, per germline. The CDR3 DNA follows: TGTGCCAGCAGTGAAACTGCAGGCCTTCAGCGAGATACGCAGTATTTT. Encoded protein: CASSETAGLQRDTQYF. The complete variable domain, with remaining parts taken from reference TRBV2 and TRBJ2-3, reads EPEVTQTPSHQVTQMGQEVILRCVPISNHLYFYWYRQILGQKVEFLVSFYNNEISEKSEIFDDQFSVERPDGSNFTLKIRSTKLEDSAMYFCASSETAGLQRDTQYFGPGTRLTVL.

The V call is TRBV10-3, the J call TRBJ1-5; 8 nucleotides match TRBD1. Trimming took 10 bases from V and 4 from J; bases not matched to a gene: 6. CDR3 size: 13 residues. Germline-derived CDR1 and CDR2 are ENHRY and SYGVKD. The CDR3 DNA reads TGTGCCACCTCGACAGGGGAGAATCAGCCCCAGCATTTT. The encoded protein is CATSTGENQPQHF.

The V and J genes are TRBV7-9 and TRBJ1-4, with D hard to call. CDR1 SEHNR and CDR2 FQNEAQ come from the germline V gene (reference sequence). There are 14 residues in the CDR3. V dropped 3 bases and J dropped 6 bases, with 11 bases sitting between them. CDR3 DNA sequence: TGTGCCAGCAGCTTGTATATTGTAGATGAAAAACTGTTTTTT. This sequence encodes CASSLYIVDEKLFF.

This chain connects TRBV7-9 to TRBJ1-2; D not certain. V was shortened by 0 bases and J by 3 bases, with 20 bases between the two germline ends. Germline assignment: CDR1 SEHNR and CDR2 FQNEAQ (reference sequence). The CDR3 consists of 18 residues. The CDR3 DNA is TGTGCCAGCAGCTTAGCGTACCGAGCCAGCCAGCTCGACTATGGCTACACCTTC. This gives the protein CASSLAYRASQLDYGYTF. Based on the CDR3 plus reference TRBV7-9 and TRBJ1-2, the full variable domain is DTGVSQNPRHKITKRGQNVTFRCDPISEHNRLYWYRQTLGQGPEFLTYFQNEAQLEKSRLLSDRFSAERPKGSFSTLEIQRTEQGDSAMYLCASSLAYRASQLDYGYTFGSGTRLTVV.

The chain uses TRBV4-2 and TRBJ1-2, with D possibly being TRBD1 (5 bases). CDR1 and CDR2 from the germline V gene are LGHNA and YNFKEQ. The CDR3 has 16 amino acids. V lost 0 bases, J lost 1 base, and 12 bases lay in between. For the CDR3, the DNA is TGTGCCAGCAGCCAAGATTCAGCACAGGTTAACTATGGCTACACCTTC. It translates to CASSQDSAQVNYGYTF.

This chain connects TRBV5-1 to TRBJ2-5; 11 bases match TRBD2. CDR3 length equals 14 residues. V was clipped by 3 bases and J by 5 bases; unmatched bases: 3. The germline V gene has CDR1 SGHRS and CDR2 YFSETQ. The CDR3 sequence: CASSSTSGDETQYF. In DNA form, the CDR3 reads TGCGCCAGCAGCTCGACTAGCGGGGATGAGACCCAGTACTTC.

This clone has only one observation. The CDR3 DNA sequence: TGTGCCAGCAGCGTTTCAGGCAACTCTGGAAACACCATATATTTT. This encodes CASSVSGNSGNTIYF. This chain joins TRBV7-2 and TRBJ1-3; no firm D call. The CDR3 loop spans 15 amino acids. Between the trimmed V and J ends, which lost 5 bases and 0 bases, there was a span of 11 bases. The germline CDR1 and CDR2 sequences are SGHTA and FQGNSA.

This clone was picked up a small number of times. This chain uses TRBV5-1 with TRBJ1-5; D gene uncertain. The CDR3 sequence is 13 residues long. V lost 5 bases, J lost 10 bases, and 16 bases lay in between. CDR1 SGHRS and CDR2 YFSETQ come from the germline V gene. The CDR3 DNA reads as TGCGCCAGCAGTTTCATACCAGAGGAACCCCAGCATTTT. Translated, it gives CASSFIPEEPQHF.

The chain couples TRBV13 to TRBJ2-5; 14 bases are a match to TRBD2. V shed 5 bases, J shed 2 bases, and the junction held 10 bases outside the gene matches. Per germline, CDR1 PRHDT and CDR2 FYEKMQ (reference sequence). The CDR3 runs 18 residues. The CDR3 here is CASSAVPGLAGEQETQYF. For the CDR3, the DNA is TGTGCCAGCAGCGCCGTCCCGGGACTAGCGGGGGAACAAGAGACCCAGTACTTC.

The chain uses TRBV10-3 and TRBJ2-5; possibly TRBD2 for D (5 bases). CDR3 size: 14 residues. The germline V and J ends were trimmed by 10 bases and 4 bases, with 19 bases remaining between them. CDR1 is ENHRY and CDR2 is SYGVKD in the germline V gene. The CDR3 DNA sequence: TGTGCCACCCTACCCAGGCTAGCTGGAGAGACCCAGTACTTC. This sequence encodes CATLPRLAGETQYF.